This is a list of T cell receptor beta chains from one sample in a study of siplizumab effects on memory and regulatory T cells. Sequencing was performed with immunoSEQ multiplex PCR; in TCRdb, only in-frame clones are kept and a portion is missing. The table has about 69,000 clones, over 70% seen once. What was sequenced was Tregs sorted from blood. These receptors were obtained from a human donor in good health. Each CDR3 is given with its conserved first and last residue. Fields, in order: CDR3 length, J gene, V gene, clone size, D gene, CDR3 DNA, CDR3 protein. D genes are given only for firm matches. Clone size is given for some rows only: seen once, a few or many times, or a class if the clone is expanded.

cdr3_length: 16
j_call: TRBJ2-2
v_call: TRBV7-9
clone_size: .
d_call: TRBD2
cdr3_nt: TGTGCCAGCAGTCTAGCCCTAGCGGGAGGCCGCGGGGAGCTGTTTTTT
cdr3_aa: CASSLALAGGRGELFF

cdr3_length: 15
j_call: TRBJ2-2
v_call: TRBV7-8
clone_size: .
d_call: TRBD2
cdr3_nt: TGTGCCAGCAGGCTAGCGGGATCAGGAACCGGGGAGCTGTTTTTT
cdr3_aa: CASRLAGSGTGELFF

cdr3_length: 16
j_call: TRBJ2-5
v_call: TRBV15
clone_size: .
d_call: .
cdr3_nt: TGTGCCACCAGCAGAGATATCTCCGGCTGGGAAGAGACCCAGTACTTC
cdr3_aa: CATSRDISGWEETQYF

cdr3_length: 13
j_call: TRBJ2-5
v_call: TRBV5-1
clone_size: .
d_call: TRBD1
cdr3_nt: TGCGCCAGCAGCTCGACGGGGACAGCCCTACAGTACTTC
cdr3_aa: CASSSTGTALQYF

cdr3_length: 13
j_call: TRBJ1-4
v_call: TRBV30
clone_size: .
d_call: .
cdr3_nt: TGTGCCTGGAGAACCGGCCCGATGGGAAAACTGTTTTTT
cdr3_aa: CAWRTGPMGKLFF

cdr3_length: 12
j_call: TRBJ2-1
v_call: TRBV10-3
clone_size: .
d_call: TRBD1
cdr3_nt: TGTGCCATCAGTGATGACAGGGCGGAGCAGTTCTTC
cdr3_aa: CAISDDRAEQFF

cdr3_length: 15
j_call: TRBJ1-1
v_call: TRBV18
clone_size: few
d_call: .
cdr3_nt: TGTGCCAGCTCACCCCCATGGGGTGGGAACACTGAAGCTTTCTTT
cdr3_aa: CASSPPWGGNTEAFF

cdr3_length: 16
j_call: TRBJ2-5
v_call: TRBV5-6
clone_size: many
d_call: TRBD2
cdr3_nt: TGTGCCAGCAGCTCAGGACTAGCGGGCAACCAAGAGACCCAGTACTTC
cdr3_aa: CASSSGLAGNQETQYF

cdr3_length: 13
j_call: TRBJ2-3
v_call: TRBV4-1
clone_size: once
d_call: .
cdr3_nt: TGCGCCAGCAGCCTAGGACCCACAGATACGCAGTATTTT
cdr3_aa: CASSLGPTDTQYF

cdr3_length: 14
j_call: TRBJ2-7
v_call: TRBV6-1
clone_size: .
d_call: .
cdr3_nt: TGTGCCAGCAAACTAGAGGCCCGGTCCTACGAGCAGTACTTC
cdr3_aa: CASKLEARSYEQYF

cdr3_length: 12
j_call: TRBJ1-1
v_call: TRBV2
clone_size: .
d_call: .
cdr3_nt: TGTGCCAGCAGTGTCCCCCATGGGGTAGCTTTCTTT
cdr3_aa: CASSVPHGVAFF

cdr3_length: 13
j_call: TRBJ2-1
v_call: TRBV5-1
clone_size: .
d_call: .
cdr3_nt: TGCGCCAGCAGCATGGACAGAAACAATGAGCAGTTCTTC
cdr3_aa: CASSMDRNNEQFF

cdr3_length: 14
j_call: TRBJ2-5
v_call: TRBV5-1
clone_size: .
d_call: .
cdr3_nt: TGCGCCAGCAGCCCCAGGACAGTTTTAGAGACCCAGTACTTC
cdr3_aa: CASSPRTVLETQYF

cdr3_length: 11
j_call: TRBJ1-2
v_call: TRBV29-1
clone_size: .
d_call: TRBD1
cdr3_nt: TGCAGCGTTACAGGGGGCTTTGGCTACACCTTC
cdr3_aa: CSVTGGFGYTF

cdr3_length: 12
j_call: TRBJ2-5
v_call: TRBV7-9
clone_size: .
d_call: .
cdr3_nt: TGTGCCAGCAGTCCCGGGACCAGTTTTAACAACTTC
cdr3_aa: CASSPGTSFNNF

cdr3_length: 19
j_call: TRBJ2-4
v_call: TRBV30
clone_size: .
d_call: TRBD2
cdr3_nt: TGTGCCTGGAGTGAGGGACTAGCGGGATTCCGGAGGGTCGTGAACATTCAGTACTTC
cdr3_aa: CAWSEGLAGFRRVVNIQYF

cdr3_length: 17
j_call: TRBJ2-1
v_call: TRBV7-2
clone_size: .
d_call: .
cdr3_nt: TGTGCCAGCAGCTTAGGGGGGCGCGCGAGCTCCTACAATGAGCAGTTCTTC
cdr3_aa: CASSLGGRASSYNEQFF

cdr3_length: 15
j_call: TRBJ1-5
v_call: TRBV10-2
clone_size: few
d_call: TRBD1
cdr3_nt: TGCGCCAGCAGGGATCCAGGGGGTATCAATCAGCCCCAGCATTTT
cdr3_aa: CASRDPGGINQPQHF

cdr3_length: 15
j_call: TRBJ2-3
v_call: TRBV7-3
clone_size: .
d_call: TRBD2
cdr3_nt: TGTGCCAGCAGCTCCGGACTAGCGAGCACAGATACGCAGTATTTT
cdr3_aa: CASSSGLASTDTQYF

cdr3_length: 15
j_call: TRBJ1-4
v_call: TRBV6-1
clone_size: .
d_call: TRBD1
cdr3_nt: TGTGCCAGCAGTCTTCAGACAGGGTGGAATGAAAAACTGTTTTTT
cdr3_aa: CASSLQTGWNEKLFF

cdr3_length: 18
j_call: TRBJ1-6
v_call: TRBV28
clone_size: .
d_call: TRBD1
cdr3_nt: TGTGCCAGCACGGGGACAGGGGGACCAGGGGGCTATAATTCACCCCTCCACTTT
cdr3_aa: CASTGTGGPGGYNSPLHF

cdr3_length: 14
j_call: TRBJ1-1
v_call: TRBV19
clone_size: .
d_call: .
cdr3_nt: TGTGCCAGTAGTATAACACAGGGGAACACTGAAGCTTTCTTT
cdr3_aa: CASSITQGNTEAFF

cdr3_length: 15
j_call: TRBJ2-3
v_call: TRBV7-6
clone_size: .
d_call: TRBD2
cdr3_nt: TGTGCCAGCAGCTTGGGACTAGCTGACACAGATACGCAGTATTTT
cdr3_aa: CASSLGLADTDTQYF

cdr3_length: 13
j_call: TRBJ1-6
v_call: TRBV30
clone_size: .
d_call: .
cdr3_nt: TGTGCCTGGAATGGCGCGCGGAATTCACCCCTCCACTTT
cdr3_aa: CAWNGARNSPLHF

cdr3_length: 15
j_call: TRBJ1-4
v_call: TRBV19
clone_size: .
d_call: .
cdr3_nt: TGTGCCAGCCGGACAGCTGATTCAACTAATGAAAAACTGTTTTTT
cdr3_aa: CASRTADSTNEKLFF

cdr3_length: 16
j_call: TRBJ1-2
v_call: TRBV19
clone_size: .
d_call: .
cdr3_nt: TGTGCCAGTAGTTGGGGGACGGATCGGGAAAACTATGGCTACACCTTC
cdr3_aa: CASSWGTDRENYGYTF

cdr3_length: 12
j_call: TRBJ2-1
v_call: TRBV30
clone_size: .
d_call: .
cdr3_nt: TGTGCCTGGACCGGGACCCCGAATGAGCAGTTCTTC
cdr3_aa: CAWTGTPNEQFF

cdr3_length: 12
j_call: TRBJ2-1
v_call: TRBV2
clone_size: once
d_call: .
cdr3_nt: TGTGCCAGCAGTGGTTTGGTCAATGAGCAGTTCTTC
cdr3_aa: CASSGLVNEQFF

cdr3_length: 20
j_call: TRBJ2-1
v_call: TRBV30
clone_size: once
d_call: TRBD2
cdr3_nt: TGTGCCTGGCTACCTAAGGGGGGACTAGCGGGAGTAGGCTCCTACAATGAGCAGTTCTTC
cdr3_aa: CAWLPKGGLAGVGSYNEQFF